This T cell receptor beta chain comes out of a study of blood T cell repertoires in COVID-19. Study context: Whether acute or convalescent, the COVID-19 samples came from the United States, Italy and Spain. T cells, B-cell-depleted T cells, or PBMCs supplied cDNA or gDNA.

Original methodology: Estimates of nucleated cell counts were drawn from the amplification of reference gene primers. This table comes from immunoSEQ multiplex PCR, and its TCRdb copy is limited to in-frame clones, with some not included. The V and J calls and clone size were taken over from that table, and D and trimming were inferred from the DNA. This sample has almost 500,000 clones; roughly nine tenths occur once, and the top ten carry approximately 8.3%. Trimming at V came to 3 bases and at J to 3 bases, leaving 6 bases not matched to a gene. The CDR3 has 17 amino acids. The germline V gene encodes CDR1 SGHRS and CDR2 YFSETQ. Those who participated ranged in age from about 18 to 89 years and resided in approximately 26 US areas.

This receptor was obtained from a woman aged 60-75 years who had recovered from COVID-19. The chain carries TRBV5-1 and TRBJ2-3; 14 bases are a match to TRBD2. The specimen sequenced was PBMCs or T cells enriched from blood (not recorded which). The CDR3 nucleotides read TGCGCCAGCAGCTCCGGGACTAGCGGGGGAGTAACAGATACGCAGTATTTT. Amino acid sequence: CASSSGTSGGVTDTQYF.